This T cell receptor beta chain was recorded in a study of control samples from healthy donors and cancer patients. The repertoire was sequenced with immunoSEQ multiplex PCR; TCRdb's copy has only in-frame clones and lacks some. This table holds 98,000 or so clones, around 80% found once. Sequenced sample: blood. The sequence was obtained from a man in his late teens or twenties in good health.

This CDR3 reads CASSLGYDTQYF. The CDR3 DNA sequence: TGTGCCAGCAGCTTAGGGTACGATACGCAGTATTTT. V is TRBV11-2 and J is TRBJ2-3; the D is unclear. The germline V and J ends were trimmed by 1 base and 6 bases, with 5 bases remaining between them. The length of the CDR3 is 12 residues. Germline values: CDR1 SGHAT, CDR2 FQNNGV.